This entry concerns a single T cell receptor beta chain. Its antigen remains unknown. This entry is derived from a study of T cell responses to AZD1222 COVID-19 vaccine. Study results and caveats: Donors were largely white British and mainly female; clonal diversity was possibly underestimated. Spike-specific TCR breadth rose after two AZD1222 doses, and depth rose as well.

Second-dose schedules of about 4 or about 12 weeks were combined. Germline CDR1 SGHVS, CDR2 FQNEAQ. This CDR3 is 15 amino acids long. V shed 5 bases and J 4 bases; nucleotides not matched to a gene: 8. Clones were sequenced by immunoSEQ multiplex PCR, and TCRdb holds only the in-frame ones, with some missing. The table shows 95,000 to 150,000 clones, with about 92% occurring only once. The source of this sequence is an adult who received the AZD1222 COVID-19 vaccine. V is TRBV7-8 and J is TRBJ1-3, with TRBD1 identical over 7 bases. The source material was peripheral blood, sampled 28 days after the second AZD1222 dose. The CDR3 loop reads CASSQGETRGNTIYF. The CDR3 DNA sequence: TGTGCCAGCAGCCAGGGGGAAACGAGGGGAAACACCATATATTTT.